This TCR beta chain was obtained from a study of CD8 T cells in ankylosing spondylitis. Germline V gene sequence: CDR1 SQVTM, CDR2 ANQGSEA. Trimming took 4 bases from V and 6 from J; bases not matched to a gene: 3. The CDR3 covers 12 residues. TCRdb independently ran MiXCR on the 5' RACE reads; one entry per CDR3 protein. Of approximately 35,000 distinct CDR3 sequences listed, 14% are singletons. A word on this clonotype: Its antigen is not known.

Overall study results and limits: Disease-associated clones were reportedly significantly overrepresented in matched ankylosing spondylitis synovial fluid.

V gene TRBV29-1 combines with J gene TRBJ2-1, with 7 bases aligning to TRBD1. The sequence derives from a male donor with ankylosing spondylitis or in good health (not recorded which). Sequencing was carried out using blood. CDR3 sequence (DNA): TGCAGCGTTGTTTCAGGGGGCAATGAGCAGTTCTTC. It translates to CSVVSGGNEQFF.